One sample yielded the 16 T cell receptor beta chains listed below, sequenced in a study of T cell repertoires in cytomegalovirus infection. These receptors have no identified antigens. TCRdb processed the reads anew with MiXCR; each CDR3 protein has one entry. The sample yields nearly 70,000 distinct CDR3 sequences, 22% seen once. The sample consisted of PBMCs, sequenced either directly or after in vitro stimulation (not recorded which). The receptor source for this set is a human donor in good health (CMV status not recorded). Some clones in this sample may be carry-over from other donors' samples.

This clonotype was detected many times. V and J are TRBV4-1 and TRBJ2-7, with D possibly matching TRBD2 (6 bases). V dropped 4 bases and J dropped 4 bases, with 20 bases sitting between them. Germline V gene data show CDR1 as MGHRA and CDR2 as YSYEKL. CDR3 length: 16 amino acids. The CDR3 protein is CASSPAGGSGAYEQYF. DNA of the CDR3: TGCGCCAGCAGCCCCGCCGGAGGGAGCGGAGCATACGAGCAGTACTTC.

This clonotype was observed many times. The chain employs TRBV12-3 or TRBV12-4 and TRBJ2-4, with 9 bases lining up with TRBD2. The CDR3 loop spans 16 amino acids. V trimming: 6 bases; J trimming: 2 bases; junction bases outside the gene matches: 8. The CDR3 DNA reads TGTGCCAGCAGCCGTAGCGGGAGAGGGTCCAAAAACATTCAGTACTTC. Translation gives CASSRSGRGSKNIQYF.

This clonotype was detected ten times or more. V and J are TRBV6-1 and TRBJ2-3; weak D call: TRBD1 (5 bases). Germline CDR1 reads MNHNS; CDR2 reads SASEGT. The V gene lost 6 bases and the J gene lost 11 bases, with 15 bases spanning the gap. The CDR3 totals 12 residues. CDR3 coding DNA: TGTGCCAGCAGCGACAGTTGGGGCCTGCAGTATTTT. Protein product: CASSDSWGLQYF.

The rearrangement uses TRBV6-2 or TRBV6-3 and TRBJ2-3, with a tentative D call TRBD1 (6 bases). The CDR3 is made up of 14 amino acids. Germline V CDR1 and CDR2: MNHEY, SVGEGT. The V gene lost 4 bases and the J gene lost 2 bases, with 10 bases spanning the gap. The CDR3 DNA sequence: TGTGCCAGCAGTTCCGGACAGCTCACAGATACGCAGTATTTT. Translation: CASSSGQLTDTQYF.

The rearrangement links TRBV20-1 to TRBJ1-5; a possible D gene is TRBD1 (5 bases). The CDR3 runs to 14 residues. The germline V and J ends were trimmed by 1 base and 0 bases, with 7 bases remaining between them. The germline V gene encodes CDR1 DFQATT and CDR2 SNEGSKA (reference sequence). The CDR3 sequence: CSARGGDSNQPQHF. CDR3 DNA: TGCAGTGCTAGAGGGGGGGATAGCAATCAGCCCCAGCATTTT.

The J gene is TRBJ2-4, the V gene TRBV15; 10 bases fit TRBD2. Germline V gene sequence: CDR1 LNHNV, CDR2 YYDKDF (reference sequence). The J segment lost 0 bases and the V segment lost 0 bases, leaving 23 bases of the junction unmatched. The CDR3 length is 24 residues. CDR3: CATSRDGWGMLAGEIQLAKNIQYF. The CDR3 nucleotides read TGTGCCACCAGCAGAGATGGTTGGGGGATGCTAGCGGGAGAAATCCAGCTAGCCAAAAACATTCAGTACTTC.

The chain uses TRBV2 and TRBJ2-7; TRBD2 agrees at 8 bases. The CDR3 runs 14 residues. Germline CDR1 and CDR2: SNHLY and FYNNEI. Germline trimming cut 6 bases from V and 2 bases from J; bases unmatched to any gene: 6. CDR3 DNA sequence: TGTGCCAGCAGCAACCCGGGACTAGCCTACGAGCAGTACTTC. Translating it yields CASSNPGLAYEQYF.

This clonotype was seen more than once but under ten times. CDR3 DNA: TGCAGTGCTAGACCCTCGGGGGGCACTAATGAAAAACTGTTTTTT. It specifies CSARPSGGTNEKLFF. The chain uses TRBV20-1 and TRBJ1-4, with D possibly TRBD1 on 6 matching bases. Germline values: CDR1 DFQATT, CDR2 SNEGSKA (reference sequence). V shed 2 bases and J shed 2 bases, with 12 bases lying between them. CDR3 length: 15 residues.

This clonotype occurred once. The J gene is TRBJ2-7, the V gene TRBV23-1; a weak D match, TRBD1 (5 bases). TRBV23-1 is an ORF, with its function uncertain. V gave up 0 bases and J gave up 1 base, with 13 bases separating them. CDR3 size: 16 residues. The CDR3 reads CASSQSDVSGSYEQYV. CDR3 bases: TGCGCCAGCAGTCAATCAGATGTTTCAGGGTCCTACGAGCAGTACGTC.

This clonotype was seen a handful of times. The chain joins TRBV28 to TRBJ2-7; D not certain. The CDR3 runs to 14 residues. V lost 2 bases and J lost 6, with 14 bases in between. Germline loops: CDR1 MDHEN, CDR2 SYDVKM. The CDR3 sequence is CASSLPFLLSEQYF. CDR3 sequence (DNA): TGTGCCAGCAGTTTACCGTTCCTATTATCCGAGCAGTACTTC.

This clonotype was recorded at least ten times. This chain connects TRBV11-2 to TRBJ2-1; TRBD2 agrees at 13 bases. The V gene's germline CDR1 is SGHAT and CDR2 FQNNGV. This CDR3 region has 16 residues. Germline trimming cut 4 bases from V and 8 bases from J; bases unmatched to any gene: 8. Written as DNA, the CDR3 is TGTGCCAGCAGCTCCGGGACTAGCGGGACTACGGATGAGCAGTTCTTC. Its translation is CASSSGTSGTTDEQFF.

This chain links TRBV5-8 with TRBJ2-7; TRBD1 might be the D (6 bases). Trimming took 4 bases from V and 9 from J, leaving 29 bases between them. The CDR3 sequence is 17 residues long. Germline V gene lookup returns CDR1 SGHTS and CDR2 YDEGEE. CDR3: CASSAPRLGALNTGQYF. The CDR3 DNA reads TGTGCCAGCAGCGCCCCAAGATTGGGGGCGCTTAATACTGGGCAGTACTTC.

The chain carries TRBV6-4 and TRBJ2-1; D might be TRBD2 (6 bases). CDR3 length: 15 amino acids. Germline V gives CDR1 MRHNA, CDR2 SNTAGT. Trimming left V 0 bases short and J 0 bases short, with 6 bases between. In nucleotides, the CDR3 is TGTGCCAGCAGTGACTCAGCGGGCTCCTACAATGAGCAGTTCTTC. Translated, it gives CASSDSAGSYNEQFF.

The chain has TRBV5-1 and TRBJ2-5; no reliable D call. Per germline, CDR1 SGHRS and CDR2 YFSETQ. V gave up 4 bases and J gave up 3 bases, with 7 bases separating them. The CDR3 extends over 12 amino acids. The CDR3 sequence is CASSEEEETQYF. DNA of the CDR3: TGCGCCAGCAGCGAGGAAGAAGAGACCCAGTACTTC.

Turning to this clonotype: One end of the junction fails to match germline, which may point to a read error. The chain couples TRBV5-3 to TRBJ2-6, with D hard to call. TRBV5-3 is an ORF, and what it does is uncertain. CDR3 length: 17 amino acids. The CDR3 reads CASSLVLLDSGANVLTF. CDR3 DNA: TGTGCCAGCAGCTTGGTCCTTCTCGACTCTGGGGCCAACGTCCTGACTTTC.

This clonotype was seen a few times. J is TRBJ2-2 and V is TRBV6-1, with D possibly matching TRBD2 (5 bases). V was shortened by 1 base and J by 5 bases, with 11 bases between the two germline ends. The CDR3 contains 15 residues. Germline V lookup: CDR1 MNHNS, CDR2 SASEGT. Here the CDR3 DNA reads TGTGCCAGCAGTGAAGTGGCGGGTGGGACCGGGGAGCTGTTTTTT. Its translation: CASSEVAGGTGELFF.